Listed below are T cell receptor beta chains from one sample, sequenced in a study of blood T cell repertoires in COVID-19. Generated by immunoSEQ multiplex PCR, the TCRdb table keeps only in-frame clones and is missing some. The sample includes approximately 300,000 clones, about nine tenths of them seen just once. The sequenced material came from peripheral blood. Receptors were obtained from a woman aged 30 to 39 with COVID-19, enrolled during active disease. Both conserved end residues are part of each CDR3. The D gene is left open where the match is weak. The size of a clone is reported for some rows only, either as once, few or many, or as a class for expanded clones.

v_gene	d_gene	abundance	j_gene	CDR3nt	CDR3aa
TRBV27	-	-	TRBJ1-1	TGTGCCAGCAGTTTTTTACCAGGGGATCTAACTGAAGCTTTCTTT	CASSFLPGDLTEAFF
TRBV9	TRBD2	-	TRBJ2-1	TGTGCCAGCAGCACCCGACTAGCGGGAGTAATTGCCCCTGGGAATGAGCAGTTCTTC	CASSTRLAGVIAPGNEQFF
TRBV28	-	-	TRBJ1-5	TGTGCCAGCACCCTGACGGGGGTAAAGAGCAATCAGCCCCAGCATTTT	CASTLTGVKSNQPQHF
TRBV25-1	TRBD2	-	TRBJ2-7	TGTGCCAGCAGTGTAGCGGGCTCGGCCTACGAGCAGTACTTC	CASSVAGSAYEQYF
TRBV5-1	TRBD1	-	TRBJ1-1	TGCGCCAGCAGCTCAGGGACAGCGAACACTGAAGCTTTCTTT	CASSSGTANTEAFF
TRBV7-2	-	-	TRBJ1-1	TGTGCCAGCAGCCCGGGGCCTAGGGGAGGGTACACTGAAGCTTTCTTT	CASSPGPRGGYTEAFF
TRBV27	-	-	TRBJ1-2	TGTGCCAGCAGTTTAGTAGGGGCCACATATGGCTACACCTTC	CASSLVGATYGYTF
TRBV11-2	-	once	TRBJ2-7	TGTGCCAGCAGCCTATACGGAGGGCAGTACTTC	CASSLYGGQYF
TRBV2	-	few	TRBJ1-2	TGTGCCAGCAGTGGGGGGCAGGGCGACTATGGCTACACCTTC	CASSGGQGDYGYTF
TRBV28	TRBD1	-	TRBJ2-7	TGTGCCAGCTCCTATACCGGGACAGGACCTTACGAGCAGTACTTC	CASSYTGTGPYEQYF
TRBV19	TRBD2	once	TRBJ2-3	TGTGCCAGCGCTTCAAGGCGGGAGGGCCAAGATACGCAGTATTTT	CASASRREGQDTQYF
TRBV6-6	TRBD2	-	TRBJ2-3	TGTGCCAGCAGATTTCTAGCGGGAGGGGAGAATACGCAGTATTTT	CASRFLAGGENTQYF
TRBV21-1	-	-	TRBJ1-5	TGTGCCAGCAGCAACCCGGGGTTGGAATTGTACCCTAGCAATCAGCCCCAGCATTTT	CASSNPGLELYPSNQPQHF
TRBV7-9	TRBD2	-	TRBJ2-5	TGTGCCAGCAGCCCCCGGGTAGCGGGAGGTTGGGAGACCCAGTACTTC	CASSPRVAGGWETQYF
TRBV28	-	-	TRBJ2-7	TGTGCCAGCAGTTTATCGTCAGGGGCCTCCTACGAGCAGTACTTC	CASSLSSGASYEQYF
TRBV5-1	-	-	TRBJ2-7	TGCGCCAGCAGCTCGCGAGGTAACGAGCCCTACGAGCAGTACTTC	CASSSRGNEPYEQYF
TRBV24-1	-	-	TRBJ2-7	TGTGCCACCAGTGATTTTAAGGACGGGACCTACGAGCAGTACTTC	CATSDFKDGTYEQYF
TRBV9	TRBD2	-	TRBJ2-5	TGTGCCAGCAGCGTAGTCGGCGGGAGCGGGGAGACCCAGTACTTC	CASSVVGGSGETQYF
TRBV4-3	TRBD2	-	TRBJ2-1	TGCGCCAGCAGCCAAGATCGGGGGCCTAGCGGGAGAAATGAGCAGTTCTTC	CASSQDRGPSGRNEQFF
TRBV6-4	-	-	TRBJ2-1	TGTGCCAGCAGTGACTCGACACAGGGTGAGCAGTTCTTC	CASSDSTQGEQFF
TRBV7-2	-	-	TRBJ1-5	TGTGCCAGCAGCTTAGGCGCGACGGGGTCTTATAGCAATCAGCCCCAGCATTTT	CASSLGATGSYSNQPQHF
TRBV5-5	-	-	TRBJ1-1	TGTGCCAGCAGCTTGGGCAGACTGTCGAACACTGAAGCTTTCTTT	CASSLGRLSNTEAFF
TRBV27	TRBD1	-	TRBJ2-3	TGTGCCAGCAGTCCTAGACGGGGACAGATGGGCACAGATACGCAGTATTTT	CASSPRRGQMGTDTQYF
TRBV28	-	-	TRBJ2-5	TGTGCCAGCAGTTTCGGTGGACAGCAAGAGACCCAGTACTTC	CASSFGGQQETQYF
TRBV6-5	TRBD1	-	TRBJ1-2	TGTGCCAGCAGTAGGGGACAGGGGGCCTATGGCTACACCTTC	CASSRGQGAYGYTF
TRBV6-5	-	once	TRBJ1-1	TGTGCCAGCAGTTACTCGAGGGGGAGGAACACTGAAGCTTTCTTT	CASSYSRGRNTEAFF
TRBV7-9	TRBD2	-	TRBJ2-1	TGTGCCAGCAGCTTTAGGCTAGCGGGAGAAAATGAGCAGTTCTTC	CASSFRLAGENEQFF
TRBV19	TRBD1	-	TRBJ2-1	TGTGCCAGTCAGACAGGGGGGAACCTGGGCAATGAGCAGTTCTTC	CASQTGGNLGNEQFF
TRBV15	TRBD2	-	TRBJ2-7	TGTGCCACCAGCAGAGAAGCGGGAGCTTCCGAGCAGTACTTC	CATSREAGASEQYF
TRBV7-2	TRBD2	-	TRBJ2-1	TGTGCCAGCAGCTCTAGCGGAGCAACCTACAATGAGCAGTTCTTC	CASSSSGATYNEQFF
TRBV28	TRBD1	-	TRBJ1-4	TGTGCCAGCAGGCTTACAGGGGAGGCTAATGAAAAACTGTTTTTT	CASRLTGEANEKLFF
TRBV28	-	-	TRBJ2-3	TGTGCCAGCAGTCACCGACTTTACACAGATACGCAGTATTTT	CASSHRLYTDTQYF
TRBV3-1/TRBV3-2	-	few	TRBJ1-3	TGTGCCAGCAGCCCCGGTAGGAGCTCTGGAAACACCATATATTTT	CASSPGRSSGNTIYF
TRBV5-6	-	-	TRBJ2-7	TGTGCCAGCAGCAGGTCAGGGATATCCTACGAGCAGTACTTC	CASSRSGISYEQYF
TRBV19	TRBD1	-	TRBJ2-6	TGTGCCAGTAAACTCTGGACAGGGGCCTCCTCTGGGGCCAACGTCCTGACTTTC	CASKLWTGASSGANVLTF
TRBV4-2	-	-	TRBJ1-6	TGTGCCAGCAGCCCCGGAGGTGGGAGGAGCTCCTATAATTCACCCCTCCACTTT	CASSPGGGRSSYNSPLHF
TRBV4-1	TRBD2	-	TRBJ2-1	TGCGCCAGCAGCCTCCGACTAGCGGTGAGCTCCTACAATGAGCAGTTCTTC	CASSLRLAVSSYNEQFF
TRBV2	TRBD1	-	TRBJ2-7	TGTGCCAGCAGTGACCCGGGACAGGGCTGGGAGCAGTACTTC	CASSDPGQGWEQYF
TRBV28	TRBD2	-	TRBJ2-1	TGTGCCAGCTTATCCGGGGGGAACAATGAGCAGTTCTTC	CASLSGGNNEQFF
TRBV5-1	-	-	TRBJ1-1	TGCGCCAGCAGCTTGGCGTTGGGGGGAATGGGGGCTTTCTTT	CASSLALGGMGAFF
TRBV10-1	TRBD1	-	TRBJ2-7	TGCGCCAGCAGTGAGCGCGGGACAGGGAGCTCCTACGAGCAGTACTTC	CASSERGTGSSYEQYF
TRBV29-1	-	-	TRBJ1-2	TGCAGCGACCGCGGACTATATGGCTACACCTTC	CSDRGLYGYTF
TRBV7-9	-	-	TRBJ1-4	TGTGCCAGCAGCCTCGGTCCGGGGGAAAAACTGTTTTTT	CASSLGPGEKLFF
TRBV4-1	-	-	TRBJ1-5	TGCGCCAGCAGCCAGAGGGGGAATCAGCCCCAGCATTTT	CASSQRGNQPQHF
TRBV6-7	TRBD1	once	TRBJ1-2	TGTGCCAGCAGGCCCCGAAGGGGGCTCGTCTATGGCTACACCTTC	CASRPRRGLVYGYTF
TRBV18	-	-	TRBJ1-1	TGTGCCAGCTCACCCTCGCGTCGATCCACTGAAGCTTTCTTT	CASSPSRRSTEAFF
TRBV6-4	-	-	TRBJ2-3	TGTGCCAGCAGTGCGGGGATAGACACAGATACGCAGTATTTT	CASSAGIDTDTQYF
TRBV18	TRBD2	few	TRBJ2-7	TGTGCCAGCTCACCGGGACTAGCGGGGAACGAGCAGTACTTC	CASSPGLAGNEQYF
TRBV5-1	TRBD2	-	TRBJ2-5	TGCGCCAGCAGCGCCCGGGGACTGACTAGCGGCGCCGCTTACCAAGAGACCCAGTACTTC	CASSARGLTSGAAYQETQYF
TRBV6-6	TRBD1	-	TRBJ2-2	TGTGCCAGCAGTGCGGGACAGGGGGCAGGCGGGGAGCTGTTTTTT	CASSAGQGAGGELFF
TRBV9	-	-	TRBJ2-2	TGTGCCAGCAGCGGGTGGGGGGTAAGCCCCGGGGAGCTGTTTTTT	CASSGWGVSPGELFF
TRBV7-9	TRBD2	-	TRBJ2-7	TGTGCCAGCAGCGGGGGGGGGACTCCCTACGAGCAGTACTTC	CASSGGGTPYEQYF
TRBV28	-	-	TRBJ2-1	TGTGCCAGCACCCGAGGGGGGGGTTTCTACAATGAGCAGTTCTTC	CASTRGGGFYNEQFF
TRBV14	-	-	TRBJ2-7	TGTGCCAGCAGCCAAGTAGGGGGTTTCAACGAGCAGTACTTC	CASSQVGGFNEQYF
TRBV5-6	TRBD2	-	TRBJ2-7	TGTGCCAGCAGCTTAATCCGGTCGGGAGGCTTAGGGTACCACGAGCAGTACTTC	CASSLIRSGGLGYHEQYF
TRBV2	-	-	TRBJ2-7	TGTGCCAGCAGTGAACGGTACTTC	CASSERYF
TRBV2	TRBD1	-	TRBJ2-5	TGTGCCAGCACCGCGGGACAGGGGGAAGAGACCCAGTACTTC	CASTAGQGEETQYF